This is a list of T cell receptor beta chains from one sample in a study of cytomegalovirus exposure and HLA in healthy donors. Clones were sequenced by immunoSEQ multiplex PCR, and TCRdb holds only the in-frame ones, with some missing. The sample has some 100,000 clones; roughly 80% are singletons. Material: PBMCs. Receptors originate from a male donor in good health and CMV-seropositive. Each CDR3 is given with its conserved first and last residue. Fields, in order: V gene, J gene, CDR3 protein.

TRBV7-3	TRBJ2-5	CASSPTQGAGRETQYF
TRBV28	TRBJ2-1	CASRTGMTEQFF
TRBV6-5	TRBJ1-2	CASRKTGYNDGGYTF
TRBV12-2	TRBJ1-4	CASRLDGVLEEKLFF
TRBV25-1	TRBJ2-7	CASGTGGFYEQYF
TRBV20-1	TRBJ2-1	CSARDVDEQFF
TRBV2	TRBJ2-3	CASSEPTSGSGDTQYF
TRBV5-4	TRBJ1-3	CASSSKTGSFIGNTIYF
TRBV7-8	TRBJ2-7	CASSPPGALRSYEQYF
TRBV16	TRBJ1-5	CASSLSRDRGGQPQHF
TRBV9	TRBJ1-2	CASSVDPVGRDYGYTF
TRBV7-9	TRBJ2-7	CASSSGTTGGEQYF
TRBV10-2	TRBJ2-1	CASNPTESNEQFF
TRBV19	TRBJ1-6	CASSSFGGGFSSYNSPLHF